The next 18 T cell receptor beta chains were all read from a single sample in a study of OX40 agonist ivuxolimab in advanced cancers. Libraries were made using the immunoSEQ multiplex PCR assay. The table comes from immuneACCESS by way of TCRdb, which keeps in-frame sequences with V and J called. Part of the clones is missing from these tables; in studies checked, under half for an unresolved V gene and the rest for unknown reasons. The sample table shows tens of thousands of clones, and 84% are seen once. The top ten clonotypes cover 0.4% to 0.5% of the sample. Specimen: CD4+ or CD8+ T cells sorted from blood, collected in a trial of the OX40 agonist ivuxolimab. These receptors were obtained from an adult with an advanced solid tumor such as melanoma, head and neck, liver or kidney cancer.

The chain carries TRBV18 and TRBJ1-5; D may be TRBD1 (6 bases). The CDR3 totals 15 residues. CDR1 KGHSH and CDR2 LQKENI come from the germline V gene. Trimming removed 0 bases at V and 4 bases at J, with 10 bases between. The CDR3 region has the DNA TGTGCCAGCTCACCACCTGGGACACCGAATCAGCCCCAGCATTTT. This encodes CASSPPGTPNQPQHF.

CDR3 residues: CASSFTSGANVLTF. The DNA for the CDR3 is TGTGCCAGCAGCTTTACGTCTGGGGCCAACGTCCTGACTTTC. This sequence joins TRBV11-2 and TRBJ2-6; D uncertain. This CDR3 is built from 14 residues. The V and J ends lost 3 bases and 1 base respectively, with 4 bases between them. Germline CDR1 is SGHAT and CDR2 is FQNNGV.

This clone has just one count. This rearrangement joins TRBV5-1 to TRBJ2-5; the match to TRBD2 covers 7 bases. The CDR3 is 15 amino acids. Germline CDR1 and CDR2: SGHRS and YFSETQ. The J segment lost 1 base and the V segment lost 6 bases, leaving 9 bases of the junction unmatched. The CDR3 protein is CASTFSPSGQETQYF. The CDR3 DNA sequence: TGCGCCAGCACCTTTTCCCCTAGCGGCCAAGAGACCCAGTACTTC.

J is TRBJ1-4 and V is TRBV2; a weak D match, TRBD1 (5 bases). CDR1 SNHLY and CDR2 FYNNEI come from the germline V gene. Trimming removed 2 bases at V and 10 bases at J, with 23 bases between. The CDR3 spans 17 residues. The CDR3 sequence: CASSERKRGPIYTKLFF. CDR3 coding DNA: TGTGCCAGCAGTGAAAGGAAAAGGGGACCGATTTATACAAAACTGTTTTTT.

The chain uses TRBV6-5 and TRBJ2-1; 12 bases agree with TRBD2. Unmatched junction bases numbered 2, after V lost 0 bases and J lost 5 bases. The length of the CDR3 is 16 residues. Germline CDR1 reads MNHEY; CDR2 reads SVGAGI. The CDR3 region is CASSYSLAGGDNEQFF. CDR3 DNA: TGTGCCAGCAGTTACTCGCTAGCGGGAGGGGACAATGAGCAGTTCTTC.

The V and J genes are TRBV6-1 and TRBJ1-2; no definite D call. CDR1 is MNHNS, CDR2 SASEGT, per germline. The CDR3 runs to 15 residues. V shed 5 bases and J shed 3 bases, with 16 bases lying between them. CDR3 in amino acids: CASSLRLGWDYGYTF. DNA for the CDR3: TGTGCCAGCAGTCTACGGCTAGGGTGGGACTATGGCTACACCTTC.

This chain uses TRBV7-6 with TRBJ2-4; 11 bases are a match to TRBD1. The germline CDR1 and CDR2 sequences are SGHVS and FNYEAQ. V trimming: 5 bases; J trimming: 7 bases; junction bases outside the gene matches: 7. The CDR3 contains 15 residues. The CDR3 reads CASSPGQGAGNIQYF. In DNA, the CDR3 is TGTGCCAGCAGCCCCGGACAGGGGGCCGGGAACATTCAGTACTTC.

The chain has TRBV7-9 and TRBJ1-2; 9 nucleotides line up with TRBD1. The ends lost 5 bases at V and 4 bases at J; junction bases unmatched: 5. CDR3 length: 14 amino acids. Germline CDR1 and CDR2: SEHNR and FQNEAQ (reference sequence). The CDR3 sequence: CASSTGTGSYGYTF. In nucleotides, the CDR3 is TGTGCCAGCAGCACAGGGACAGGGTCCTATGGCTACACCTTC.

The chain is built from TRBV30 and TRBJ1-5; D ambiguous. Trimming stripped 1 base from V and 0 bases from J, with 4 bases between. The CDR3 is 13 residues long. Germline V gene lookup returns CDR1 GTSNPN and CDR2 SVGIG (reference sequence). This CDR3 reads CAWSGNSNQPQHF. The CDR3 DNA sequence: TGTGCCTGGAGTGGTAATAGCAATCAGCCCCAGCATTTT.

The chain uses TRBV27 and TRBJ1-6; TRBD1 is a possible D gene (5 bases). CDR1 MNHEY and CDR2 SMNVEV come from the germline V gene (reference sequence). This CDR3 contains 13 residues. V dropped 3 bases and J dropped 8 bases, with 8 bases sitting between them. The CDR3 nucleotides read TGTGCCAGCAGTTTCCGGGACGATTCACCCCTCCACTTT. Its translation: CASSFRDDSPLHF.

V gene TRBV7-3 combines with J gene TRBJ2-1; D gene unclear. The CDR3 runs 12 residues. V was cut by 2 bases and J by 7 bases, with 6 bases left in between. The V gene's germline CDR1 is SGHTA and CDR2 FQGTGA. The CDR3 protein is CASSLFENEQFF. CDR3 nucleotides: TGTGCCAGCAGCTTATTTGAGAATGAGCAGTTCTTC.

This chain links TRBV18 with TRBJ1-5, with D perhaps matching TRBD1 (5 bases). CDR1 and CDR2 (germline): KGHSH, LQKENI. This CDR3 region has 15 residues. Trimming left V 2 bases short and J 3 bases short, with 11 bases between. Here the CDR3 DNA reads TGTGCCAGCTCACCAAGTTCGGGGGACAATCAGCCCCAGCATTTT. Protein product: CASSPSSGDNQPQHF.

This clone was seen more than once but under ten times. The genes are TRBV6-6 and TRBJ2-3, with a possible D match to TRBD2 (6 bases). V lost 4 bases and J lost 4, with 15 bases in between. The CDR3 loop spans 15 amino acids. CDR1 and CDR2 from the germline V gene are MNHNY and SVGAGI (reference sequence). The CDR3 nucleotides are TGTGCCAGCAGTTTCGAACCGGGAGTCGCAGATACGCAGTATTTT. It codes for CASSFEPGVADTQYF.

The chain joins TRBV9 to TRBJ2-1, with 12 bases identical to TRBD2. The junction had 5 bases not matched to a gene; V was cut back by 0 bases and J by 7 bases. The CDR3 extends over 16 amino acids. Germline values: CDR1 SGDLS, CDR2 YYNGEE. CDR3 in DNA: TGTGCCAGCAGCGTAGCCAGCCTAGCGGGGGGGAATGAGCAGTTCTTC. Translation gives CASSVASLAGGNEQFF.

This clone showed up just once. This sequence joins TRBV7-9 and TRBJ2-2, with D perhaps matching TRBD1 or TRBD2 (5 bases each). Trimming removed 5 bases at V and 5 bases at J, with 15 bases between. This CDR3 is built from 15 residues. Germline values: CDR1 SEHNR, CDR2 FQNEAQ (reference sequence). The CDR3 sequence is CASSPPGTGTGELFF. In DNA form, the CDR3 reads TGTGCCAGCAGCCCACCCGGGACGGGGACCGGGGAGCTGTTTTTT. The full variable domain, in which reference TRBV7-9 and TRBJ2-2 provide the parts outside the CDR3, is DTGVSQNPRHKITKRGQNVTFRCDPISEHNRLYWYRQTLGQGPEFLTYFQNEAQLEKSRLLSDRFSAERPKGSFSTLEIQRTEQGDSAMYLCASSPPGTGTGELFFGEGSRLTVL.

CDR3 region: CASSLEGGEYNEQFF. CDR3 bases: TGCGCCAGCAGCTTGGAAGGGGGCGAATACAATGAGCAGTTCTTC. The chain joins TRBV5-1 to TRBJ2-1; 7 positions agree with TRBD1. This CDR3 has 15 amino acids. Per the germline V gene, CDR1 is SGHRS and CDR2 is YFSETQ. V shed 0 bases and J 4 bases; nucleotides not matched to a gene: 4.

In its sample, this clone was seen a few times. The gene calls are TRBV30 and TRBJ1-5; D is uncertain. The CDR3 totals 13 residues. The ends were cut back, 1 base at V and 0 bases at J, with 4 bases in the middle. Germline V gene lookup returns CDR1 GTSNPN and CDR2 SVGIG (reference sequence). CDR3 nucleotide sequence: TGTGCCTGGAGTGCAAATAGCAATCAGCCCCAGCATTTT. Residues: CAWSANSNQPQHF.

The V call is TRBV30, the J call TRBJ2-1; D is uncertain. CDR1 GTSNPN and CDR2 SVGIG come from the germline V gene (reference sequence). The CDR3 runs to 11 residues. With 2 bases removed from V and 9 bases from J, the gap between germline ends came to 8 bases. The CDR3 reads CAWSSEGEQFF. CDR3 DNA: TGTGCCTGGAGTTCCGAAGGTGAGCAGTTCTTC. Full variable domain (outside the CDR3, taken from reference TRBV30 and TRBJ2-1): SQTIHQWPATLVQPVGSPLSLECTVEGTSNPNLYWYRQAAGRGLQLLFYSVGIGQISSEVPQNLSASRPQDRQFILSSKKLLLSDSGFYLCAWSSEGEQFFGPGTRLTVL.